This TCR beta chain is drawn from a study of human T cells and chemical hapten exposure. Across the study: The sensitizer, 2% DPC, was used on roughly 2 cm by roughly 2 cm of upper inner arm skin.

V lost 0 bases and J 1 base, leaving 15 bases between the germline ends. This CDR3 is 17 amino acids long. Germline values: CDR1 MGHRA, CDR2 YSYEKL. Notes on this clonotype: Its specificity is unknown.

Time point of the sample: patch test 2, 6 weeks after DPC sensitization. Treatment meaning: therapeutic diphenylcyclopropenone sensitization with weekly scalp DPC. MiXCR was run by TCRdb on the RACE reads, yielding one entry per CDR3 protein. The sample contains about 400,000 distinct CDR3 sequences, about 6.3% of which appear only once. Study findings and constraints: Among TCRs, those above 1 in 1000 frequency were unaffected by DPC sensitization.

This receptor was identified in a woman aged 18-29 years with alopecia areata. Some clones in this sample may be carry-over from other donors' samples. Sequenced material: whole blood, taken in connection with sensitization to the hapten diphenylcyclopropenone (DPC). This sequence joins TRBV4-1 and TRBJ1-1; no reliable D call. In nucleotides, the CDR3 is TGCGCCAGCAGCCAAGATCTGGGCGGTCCAAGGAACACTGAAGCTTTCTTT. This codes for CASSQDLGGPRNTEAFF.